A single sample is the source of the 8 T cell receptor beta chains below, sequenced in a study of shared clonotypes between healthy human individuals. Sequencing used immunoSEQ multiplex PCR; TCRdb keeps in-frame clones, though not all of them. This table holds some 2,100,000 clones, just over 90% found once. Cells designated naive CD8 were CD45RO-negative and were positively selected for CCR7, with terminally differentiated effector memory CD45RA+ cells excluded. The sequenced sample was naive CD8+ T cells from PBMCs. All receptors come from a man aged 18 to 35 in good health. Some clones in this sample may be carry-over from other donors' samples.

V gene TRBV7-9 combines with J gene TRBJ2-3; no clear D gene. The V end was cut by 6 bases, the J end by 4 bases, with 8 bases between. Germline V gene lookup returns CDR1 SEHNR and CDR2 FQNEAQ (reference sequence). This CDR3 is built from 12 residues. DNA for the CDR3: TGTGCCAGCAGGGAACGGGCAGATACGCAGTATTTT. It specifies CASRERADTQYF.

This sequence joins TRBV6-5 and TRBJ1-5; D might be TRBD1 (5 bases). With 6 bases removed from V and 4 bases from J, the gap between germline ends came to 10 bases. This CDR3 is 13 amino acids long. CDR1 MNHEY and CDR2 SVGAGI come from the germline V gene. The CDR3 is CASRGGWNQPQHF. The CDR3 bases are TGTGCCAGCAGGGGGGGATGGAATCAGCCCCAGCATTTT.

This chain uses TRBV27 with TRBJ2-3; D uncertain. The V end was cut by 4 bases, the J end by 4 bases, with 15 bases between. The CDR3 covers 15 residues. Germline CDR1 is MNHEY and CDR2 is SMNVEV (reference sequence). This CDR3 reads CASSWVRSGADTQYF. In DNA, the CDR3 is TGTGCCAGCAGTTGGGTTCGCTCGGGTGCAGATACGCAGTATTTT.

V gene TRBV6-4 combines with J gene TRBJ2-3; 9 bases are a match to TRBD1. CDR3 length: 14 residues. Germline V gene lookup returns CDR1 MRHNA and CDR2 SNTAGT. J lost 5 bases, V lost 2 bases, and 2 bases had no gene match. CDR3 loop: CASSDGTGIDTQYF. The CDR3 DNA sequence: TGTGCCAGCAGTGACGGGACAGGGATAGATACGCAGTATTTT.

V gene TRBV28 combines with J gene TRBJ1-5; a possible D gene is TRBD1 (5 bases). The germline CDR1 and CDR2 sequences are MDHEN and SYDVKM. The CDR3 runs 14 residues. V was trimmed by 9 bases and J by 0 bases, leaving 12 bases between them. The CDR3 spells CASGRRGSNQPQHF. The CDR3 nucleotides read TGTGCCAGTGGCAGAAGGGGTAGCAATCAGCCCCAGCATTTT.

The chain links TRBV28 to TRBJ2-7; 11 positions match TRBD2. Trimming took 6 bases from V and 4 from J; bases not matched to a gene: 14. The CDR3 spans 17 residues. Looked up from germline, CDR1 is MDHEN and CDR2 is SYDVKM. The CDR3 DNA sequence: TGTGCCAGCAGCTCAAGTAGCGGGAGGGCCCTACGGTACGAGCAGTACTTC. Its protein is CASSSSSGRALRYEQYF.

Turning to this clone: The sample holds other DNA sequences that translate to the same CDR3. The gene calls are TRBV28 and TRBJ2-1; no firm D call. Germline CDR1 MDHEN, CDR2 SYDVKM. This CDR3 has 13 amino acids. V was shortened by 3 bases and J by 4 bases, with 7 bases between the two germline ends. Here the CDR3 DNA reads TGTGCCAGCAGTTTGGTTTCTTACAATGAGCAGTTCTTC. Its translation is CASSLVSYNEQFF.

The J gene is TRBJ2-7, the V gene TRBV5-5; D remains ambiguous. The CDR3 is 16 amino acids. Per germline, CDR1 SGHKS and CDR2 YYEKEE (reference sequence). V shed 0 bases and J shed 0 bases, with 13 bases lying between them. The chain's CDR3 is CASSLDPSELSYEQYF. The CDR3 nucleotides are TGTGCCAGCAGCTTGGACCCTTCGGAGCTCTCCTACGAGCAGTACTTC.